A selection of T cell receptor beta chains follows, all from one sample in a study of cytomegalovirus exposure and HLA in healthy donors. TCRdb's table, derived via immunoSEQ multiplex PCR, lists solely in-frame clones and lacks some. The repertoire holds 150,000 to 160,000 clones, with more than 60% as singletons. Sample: PBMCs. The receptors derive from a woman aged 40 to 50 in good health and CMV-seronegative. CDR3s include the opening cysteine and the closing phenylalanine or tryptophan. Fields, in order: J gene, clone size, D gene, V gene, CDR3 length, CDR3 DNA, CDR3 protein. The D gene is left open where the match is weak. Where a row states a size, it is once, few, many or the class of an expanded clone; other rows omit it.

>TRBJ1-1|few|-|TRBV11-2|15
TGTGCCAGCAGCTCGTACAGGGCATCGGGCACTGAAGCTTTCTTT
CASSSYRASGTEAFF
>TRBJ1-1|-|-|TRBV10-3|12
TGTGCCATCAGTGAGAGGCCCGGGGGAGCTTTCTTT
CAISERPGGAFF
>TRBJ1-4|-|TRBD1|TRBV19|14
TGTGCCAGTAGGCTACAGGGGTCGAATGAAAAACTGTTTTTT
CASRLQGSNEKLFF
>TRBJ2-3|-|-|TRBV7-9|13
TGTGCCGCCGGGCGGGGATTCACAGATACGCAGTATTTT
CAAGRGFTDTQYF
>TRBJ1-2|-|-|TRBV27|13
TGTGCCAGCAGGACGGACAAGGCCTATGGCTACACCTTC
CASRTDKAYGYTF
>TRBJ1-1|-|TRBD1|TRBV2|15
TGTGCCAGCAAGAGACAGGGGGCTCGCAACACTGAAGCTTTCTTT
CASKRQGARNTEAFF
>TRBJ1-4|-|TRBD1|TRBV15|15
TGTGCCACTGGGACAGAAGAATGGGAGGATGAAAAACTGTTTTTT
CATGTEEWEDEKLFF
>TRBJ2-2|-|-|TRBV5-1|16
TGCGCCAGCAGCTTGGAGAGCGGGTGGGACACCGGGGAGCTGTTTTTT
CASSLESGWDTGELFF
>TRBJ2-3|-|-|TRBV28|13
TGTGCCAGCCGGGACTCCAACACAGATACGCAGTATTTT
CASRDSNTDTQYF
>TRBJ2-1|few|TRBD2|TRBV10-1|15
TGCGCCAGCAGTGACGGGACTAGCGGGTTCAGTGAGCAGTTCTTC
CASSDGTSGFSEQFF
>TRBJ1-1|-|TRBD1|TRBV11-2|14
TGTGCCAGCAGCTCGGACAGGGTGAACACTGAAGCTTTCTTT
CASSSDRVNTEAFF
>TRBJ1-1|-|-|TRBV12-5|15
TGTGCTAGTGGTTTGGCACTTGGCCCGGGGACTGAAGCTTTCTTT
CASGLALGPGTEAFF
>TRBJ1-1|few|-|TRBV6-1|15
TGTGCCAGCAGTTCCGGGAGGCGGTGGAGTACTGAAGCTTTCTTT
CASSSGRRWSTEAFF
>TRBJ1-1|once|-|TRBV25-1|13
TGTGCCAGCAGTGAAGTGGCAACGTCCCGAGCTTTCTTT
CASSEVATSRAFF
>TRBJ2-1|-|-|TRBV9|15
TGTGCCAGCAGCGTGGAGGAAGGAAGAGCCAATGAGCAGTTCTTC
CASSVEEGRANEQFF
>TRBJ2-1|-|TRBD1|TRBV5-1|14
TGCGCCAGCACTCGAGGACAGGGGGGTAATGAGCAGTTCTTC
CASTRGQGGNEQFF
>TRBJ2-5|-|-|TRBV7-9|15
TGTGCCAGCAGCTTAGCGTTGGCCGATCGAGAGACCCAGTACTTC
CASSLALADRETQYF
>TRBJ1-1|-|TRBD1|TRBV28|16
TGTGCCAGCAGCCGCGGGACAGGGCCTATGAACACTGAAGCTTTCTTT
CASSRGTGPMNTEAFF
>TRBJ2-7|-|TRBD2|TRBV25-1|16
TGTGCCAGCAGTCCCCCTCTAGCGGGAGATATATACGAGCAGTACTTC
CASSPPLAGDIYEQYF
>TRBJ2-7|-|TRBD2|TRBV10-1|12
TGCGCCAGCAGCCCCGGGGGGGCCGAGCAGTACTTC
CASSPGGAEQYF
>TRBJ1-1|few|-|TRBV5-1|14
TGCGCCAGCAGCTGGACAGCTATGAACACTGAAGCTTTCTTT
CASSWTAMNTEAFF
>TRBJ2-1|-|TRBD2|TRBV5-1|15
TGCGCCAGCAGCCGTACTAGCGACTCCTACAATGAGCAGTTCTTC
CASSRTSDSYNEQFF
>TRBJ1-6|-|-|TRBV6-5|15
TGTGCCAGCAGTTACTCCCCGACATCAAATTCACCCCTCCACTTT
CASSYSPTSNSPLHF
>TRBJ1-2|once|-|TRBV6-5|14
TGTGCCAGCCAAGAAGGTGGGGGCTACTATGGCTACACCTTC
CASQEGGGYYGYTF
>TRBJ1-2|-|-|TRBV19|14
TGTGCCAGCCGCAGGGGACGTATGGACTATGGCTACACCTTC
CASRRGRMDYGYTF
>TRBJ2-7|-|-|TRBV7-9|15
TGTGCCAGCAGCTTAAGGGGGGGCAACTCCTACGAGCAGTACTTC
CASSLRGGNSYEQYF
>TRBJ1-1|-|TRBD1|TRBV5-4|14
TGTGCCAGCAGCCCAGGGGGGAAGCGGACTGAAGCTTTCTTT
CASSPGGKRTEAFF